The 21 T cell receptor beta chains presented below share a single source sample, sequenced in a study of beta chain features in type 1 diabetes (dated by TCRdb to about 2018). Library preparation was by the immunoSEQ multiplex PCR assay. The entire isolated RNA was reverse transcribed using the High Capacity cDNA Reverse Transcription Kit, and thus expressed TCRB transcripts were sequenced. This immuneACCESS table, as held by TCRdb, lists in-frame sequences with V and J called but not all clones. Of the missing ones, under half trace to an unresolved V gene in checked studies; the others have no known cause. The sample table holds around 140,000 clones, of which more than 9% were seen once. The ten largest clones capture roughly 1.4% of the sample. The source material was naive CD4+ T cells from blood. This specimen's cell subset or site label, per the study, means: true naive CD4+ T cells. The receptor source for this set is a man in his late teens or twenties in good health.

The chain employs TRBV4-3 and TRBJ2-1, with TRBD1 as a possible D gene (5 bases). The germline V gene has CDR1 LGHNA and CDR2 YSLEER. V gave up 5 bases and J gave up 7 bases, with 18 bases separating them. The CDR3 sequence is 15 residues long. CDR3 in amino acids: CASSFVPGHRNEQFF. The CDR3, as DNA: TGCGCCAGCAGCTTTGTCCCAGGGCACAGGAATGAGCAGTTCTTC.

This clone was recorded a few times. CDR3 bases: TGTGCCAGCAGTTACGGGGGGGCAGGGAGGACCCAGCATTTT. This translates into CASSYGGAGRTQHF. The chain links TRBV6-5 to TRBJ1-5; D possibly corresponds to TRBD1 (6 bases). Between the trimmed V and J ends, which lost 2 bases and 11 bases, there was a span of 16 bases. The CDR3 has 14 residues. Germline CDR1 is MNHEY and CDR2 is SVGAGI.

J is TRBJ2-7 and V is TRBV9, with 8 bases that match TRBD1. CDR3 length: 15 amino acids. CDR1 SGDLS and CDR2 YYNGEE come from the germline V gene. V was pared by 2 bases and J by 5 bases, with 9 bases of the junction left unmatched. The CDR3 DNA sequence: TGTGCCAGCAGCGTTGGCAGGGGGCAGCGGGACGAGCAGTACTTC. It codes for CASSVGRGQRDEQYF.

This clone came up a few times. The CDR3 here is CASSSDSNEQFF. CDR3 DNA sequence: TGTGCCAGCAGTTCTGACTCCAATGAGCAGTTCTTC. This chain uses TRBV11-3 with TRBJ2-1; unclear D gene. With 6 bases removed from V and 6 bases from J, the gap between germline ends came to 9 bases. CDR3 length equals 12 residues. Germline values: CDR1 SGHNT, CDR2 YENEEA.

The V and J genes are TRBV19 and TRBJ1-6, with a weak D call TRBD1 (5 bases). Germline CDR1 LNHDA, CDR2 SQIVND (reference sequence). Trimming stripped 7 bases from V and 5 bases from J, with 12 bases between. This CDR3 spans 14 amino acids. The CDR3 DNA is TGTGCCAGTAAAGGGGAACGGGATAATTCACCCCTCCACTTT. This gives the protein CASKGERDNSPLHF.

This clone was recorded a few times. CDR3 DNA sequence: TGTGCCAGCTCACGAGGACAGGGGCCCAATGAGCAGTTCTTC. This encodes CASSRGQGPNEQFF. The gene calls are TRBV18 and TRBJ2-1; 9 bases match TRBD1. Losses at the gene ends were 4 bases for V and 6 bases for J; bases not matched to a gene: 4. Germline CDR1 KGHSH, CDR2 LQKENI. The CDR3 is made up of 14 amino acids.

This clone was detected a few times. The chain couples TRBV4-3 to TRBJ2-1; the D is unclear. This CDR3 is built from 13 residues. Germline CDR1 is LGHNA and CDR2 is YSLEER. V was shortened by 0 bases and J by 6 bases, with 6 bases between the two germline ends. CDR3 nucleotide sequence: TGCGCCAGCAGCCAAGAATATAGCAATGAGCAGTTCTTC. It yields the protein CASSQEYSNEQFF.

The chain combines TRBV7-2 with TRBJ2-6; 7 nucleotides line up with TRBD1. Germline CDR1 is SGHTA and CDR2 is FQGNSA. This CDR3 region has 15 residues. Germline trimming cut 4 bases from V and 2 bases from J; bases unmatched to any gene: 2. CDR3 coding DNA: TGTGCCAGCAGCTCCGGACAGGCTGGGGCCAACGTCCTGACTTTC. Its protein is CASSSGQAGANVLTF. The variable domain in full, completed from reference TRBV7-2 and TRBJ2-6, reads GAGVSQSPSNKVTEKGKDVELRCDPISGHTALYWYRQSLGQGLEFLIYFQGNSAPDKSGLPSDRFSAERTGGSVSTLTIQRTQQEDSAVYLCASSSGQAGANVLTFGAGSRLTVL.

This sequence joins TRBV6-1 and TRBJ2-3, with D perhaps TRBD2 (7 bases). The CDR3 consists of 14 residues. The germline V gene encodes CDR1 MNHNS and CDR2 SASEGT. V was clipped by 8 bases and J by 1 base, with 13 bases between them. CDR3 in DNA: TGTGCCAGCGGCGTGCGGGGGCGCACAGATACGCAGTATTTT. Translated, it gives CASGVRGRTDTQYF.

This clone was seen more than once but under ten times. The rearrangement joins TRBV5-4 to TRBJ1-2; 11 bases are a match to TRBD1. CDR3 length: 13 residues. V shed 5 bases, J shed 7 bases, and the junction held 4 bases outside the gene matches. Germline-derived CDR1 and CDR2 are SGHNT and YYREEE (reference sequence). The CDR3 reads CASRDGTGGGYTF. The DNA for the CDR3 is TGTGCCAGCAGGGACGGGACAGGGGGTGGCTACACCTTC.

This clone appeared many times. V is TRBV14 and J is TRBJ1-1; D is unclear. This CDR3 is built from 16 residues. Germline CDR1 and CDR2: SGHDN and FVKESK. The V end lost 3 bases, the J end lost 0 bases, and 14 bases lay between the germline ends. The CDR3 here is CASSHDMGRMNTEAFF. CDR3 nucleotide sequence: TGTGCCAGCAGCCACGACATGGGCAGGATGAACACTGAAGCTTTCTTT.

This clone was observed a few times. The V and J genes are TRBV9 and TRBJ2-5; D remains ambiguous. V was pared by 0 bases and J by 3 bases, with 6 bases between. CDR1 and CDR2 from the germline V gene are SGDLS and YYNGEE. The CDR3 length is 13 residues. The CDR3 nucleotides are TGTGCCAGCAGCGTAGTCTCCGAAGAGACCCAGTACTTC. It codes for CASSVVSEETQYF.

This clone was seen a handful of times. The chain has TRBV6-6 and TRBJ2-7; TRBD2 aligns across 12 bases. Trimming at V came to 6 bases and at J to 8 bases, leaving 14 bases not matched to a gene. In germline, CDR1 is MNHNY, CDR2 SVGAGI (reference sequence). This CDR3 has 16 residues. The CDR3 spells CASSYTGTSGRSQQYF. In DNA, the CDR3 is TGTGCCAGCAGCTACACCGGGACTAGCGGGCGTTCCCAGCAGTACTTC.

This clone occurred once. The V and J genes are TRBV4-1 and TRBJ2-7, with a weak D call TRBD2 (6 bases). Deletions cut 1 base from V and 0 bases from J, with 19 bases between. The V gene's germline CDR1 is MGHRA and CDR2 YSYEKL. The CDR3 is made up of 18 amino acids. CDR3 in amino acids: CASSQVRGSGTSSYEQYF. As DNA, the CDR3 is TGCGCCAGCAGCCAAGTCCGTGGTAGCGGAACGAGCTCCTACGAGCAGTACTTC.

This chain joins TRBV7-2 and TRBJ2-1; the D is unclear. This CDR3 is built from 12 residues. The germline CDR1 and CDR2 sequences are SGHTA and FQGNSA. V gave up 4 bases and J gave up 2 bases, with 3 bases separating them. CDR3 DNA sequence: TGTGCCAGCAGCTCTCCCTACAATGAGCAGTTCTTC. It codes for CASSSPYNEQFF.

This chain connects TRBV10-3 to TRBJ1-6; tentatively, D is TRBD1 (5 bases). This CDR3 is 16 amino acids long. Trimming removed 8 bases from V and 0 bases from J, with 14 bases in between. Germline CDR1 and CDR2: ENHRY and SYGVKD. The CDR3 DNA follows: TGTGCCATCGCGCGGACACTCAGCTCCTATAATTCACCCCTCCACTTT. It encodes CAIARTLSSYNSPLHF.

In its sample, this clone was seen a few times. The gene calls are TRBV6-5 and TRBJ1-5, with D uncertain. Germline V lookup: CDR1 MNHEY, CDR2 SVGAGI. The V end was cut by 4 bases, the J end by 6 bases, with 10 bases between. This CDR3 contains 13 residues. The CDR3 is CASSSPRGQPQHF. The DNA of the CDR3 is TGTGCCAGCAGTTCCCCGCGAGGTCAGCCCCAGCATTTT.

This clone was seen a handful of times. This chain joins TRBV19 and TRBJ1-5, with a weak D call TRBD1 (5 bases). Germline V gene lookup returns CDR1 LNHDA and CDR2 SQIVND (reference sequence). V lost 7 bases and J 2 bases, leaving 12 bases between the germline ends. CDR3 length equals 14 residues. The CDR3 sequence is CASTQGRGNQPQHF. The CDR3 DNA is TGTGCCAGTACCCAGGGTAGGGGCAATCAGCCCCAGCATTTT.

This clone was seen only a few times. The chain couples TRBV7-8 to TRBJ2-7; 9 positions agree with TRBD1. V was pared by 6 bases and J by 5 bases, with 5 bases of the junction left unmatched. CDR1 and CDR2 (germline): SGHVS, FQNEAQ. The CDR3 has 13 residues. The CDR3 region has the DNA TGTGCCAGCAGGAGGGACAGGGAAAACGAGCAGTACTTC. This codes for CASRRDRENEQYF.

This chain links TRBV18 with TRBJ1-4; TRBD1 matches 9 bases. The CDR3 length is 13 residues. V was clipped by 3 bases and J by 8 bases; unmatched bases: 1. Germline V gene data show CDR1 as KGHSH and CDR2 as LQKENI. This CDR3 is CASSPDRGEKLFF. The CDR3 bases are TGTGCCAGCTCACCCGACAGGGGGGAAAAACTGTTTTTT.

This clone was seen more than once but under ten times. This chain links TRBV5-1 with TRBJ2-1; 12 bases are a match to TRBD2. CDR3 size: 15 residues. Losses at the gene ends were 2 bases for V and 8 bases for J; bases not matched to a gene: 5. CDR1 and CDR2 from the germline V gene are SGHRS and YFSETQ. CDR3 DNA sequence: TGCGCCAGCAGCTTCTCTAGCGGGGGGGCTGATGAGCAGTTCTTC. Its protein is CASSFSSGGADEQFF.